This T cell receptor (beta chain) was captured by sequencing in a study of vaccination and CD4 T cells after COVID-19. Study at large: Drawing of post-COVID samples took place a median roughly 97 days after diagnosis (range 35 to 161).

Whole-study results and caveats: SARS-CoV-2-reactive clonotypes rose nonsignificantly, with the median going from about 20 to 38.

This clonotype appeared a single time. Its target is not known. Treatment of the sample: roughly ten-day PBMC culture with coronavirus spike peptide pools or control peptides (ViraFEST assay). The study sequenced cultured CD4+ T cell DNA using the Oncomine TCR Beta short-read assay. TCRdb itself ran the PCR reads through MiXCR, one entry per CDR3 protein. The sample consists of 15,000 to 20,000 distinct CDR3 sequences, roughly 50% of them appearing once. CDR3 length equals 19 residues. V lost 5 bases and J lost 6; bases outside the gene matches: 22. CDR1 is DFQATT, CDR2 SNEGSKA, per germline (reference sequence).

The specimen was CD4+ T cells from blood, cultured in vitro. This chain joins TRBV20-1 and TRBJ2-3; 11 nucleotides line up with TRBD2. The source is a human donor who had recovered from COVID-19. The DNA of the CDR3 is TGCAGTGCTTCAACCCCAAAACCTAGCGGGAGGTCTTTGGGCGATACGCAGTATTTT. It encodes CSASTPKPSGRSLGDTQYF.